This TCR beta chain was retrieved from a study of naive and memory T cell subsets. An equimolar mix of two oligonucleotides served as the beta constant-region primer for TRBC1 and TRBC2. A single record per CDR3 protein comes from TCRdb applying MiXCR to the UMI-ligation and nested PCR reads. The table includes 130,000 to 150,000 distinct CDR3 sequences, about 17% detected once. Germline CDR1 reads MGHDK; CDR2 reads SYGVNS. This CDR3 is 13 amino acids long. Trimming pared 3 bases from V and 6 bases from J, leaving 11 bases between. This clonotype came up a few times. Its antigen is not identified. CD4 T cells were positively selected, then CD8 T cells from the CD4-negative fraction. Study conclusions and caveats: Between naive and memory subsets, TCR abundance power law exponents differed.

Sample: naive CD4+ T cells from blood. This chain joins TRBV25-1 and TRBJ1-1, with D maybe TRBD1 (5 bases). The clonotype originates from a human donor in good health. The CDR3 spells CASSEVGVPEAFF. In nucleotides, the CDR3 is TGTGCCAGCAGTGAGGTAGGGGTCCCTGAAGCTTTCTTT.